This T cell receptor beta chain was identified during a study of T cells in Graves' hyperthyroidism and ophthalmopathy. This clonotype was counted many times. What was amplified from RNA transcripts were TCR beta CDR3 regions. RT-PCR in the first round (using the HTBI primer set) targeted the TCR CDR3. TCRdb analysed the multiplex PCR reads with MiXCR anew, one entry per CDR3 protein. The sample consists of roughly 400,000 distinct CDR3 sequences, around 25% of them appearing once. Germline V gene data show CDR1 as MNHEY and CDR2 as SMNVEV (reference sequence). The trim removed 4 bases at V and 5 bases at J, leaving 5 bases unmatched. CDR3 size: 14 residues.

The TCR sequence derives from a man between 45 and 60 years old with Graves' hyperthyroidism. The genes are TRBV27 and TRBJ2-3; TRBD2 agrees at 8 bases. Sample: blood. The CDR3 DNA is TGTGCCAGCAGTTCCGAGCGGGAGTTAGATACGCAGTATTTT. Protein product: CASSSERELDTQYF.